These 13 T cell receptor beta chains share one sample of origin, sequenced in a study of PD-1 blockade in classical Hodgkin lymphoma. Method: immunoSEQ multiplex PCR; TCRdb's copy keeps in-frame clones and lacks some. The sample holds over 8,000 clones, just under 90% seen once. Indicated time point: cycle 4 day 1 (C4D1), after five to seven weeks of nivolumab. Relapse after autologous stem cell transplantation occurred in every patient, and brentuximab vedotin exposure varied. This specimen was peripheral blood mononuclear cells (PBMCs), taken before the fourth cycle of nivolumab. Every receptor here comes from a human donor with classical Hodgkin lymphoma.

The chain uses TRBV2 and TRBJ2-3; D not resolved. V dropped 3 bases and J dropped 6 bases, with 4 bases sitting between them. Germline CDR1 is SNHLY and CDR2 is FYNNEI. There are 11 residues in the CDR3. CDR3 coding DNA: TGTGCCAGCAGTGAGGGGGATACGCAGTATTTT. This gives the protein CASSEGDTQYF.

This clone was seen a few times. CDR3 coding DNA: TGCAGCGCCCGGGACGGGGAAACTAATGAAAAACTGTTTTTT. As protein: CSARDGETNEKLFF. The chain recombines TRBV29-1 with TRBJ1-4; D possibly corresponds to TRBD1 (5 bases). V lost 7 bases and J 1 base, leaving 13 bases between the germline ends. The CDR3 has 14 residues. CDR1 is SQVTM and CDR2 is ANQGSEA in the germline V gene.

The chain uses TRBV18 and TRBJ1-3; D might be TRBD1 (5 bases). The V end lost 2 bases, the J end lost 0 bases, and 14 bases lay between the germline ends. Germline V CDR1 and CDR2: KGHSH, LQKENI. The CDR3 extends over 17 amino acids. For the CDR3, the DNA is TGTGCCAGCTCACCATCACAGGCCTTCGACTCTGGAAACACCATATATTTT. This sequence encodes CASSPSQAFDSGNTIYF.

The chain combines TRBV12-5 with TRBJ2-7; 8 nucleotides align to TRBD2. In germline, CDR1 is LGHNT, CDR2 FRNRAP. The CDR3 contains 16 residues. The V and J ends lost 5 bases and 4 bases, in that order; junction bases with no gene match: 13. Here the CDR3 DNA reads TGTGCTAGTGGTGGCCGGGAGGGCCTTCCTTTTTACGAGCAGTACTTC. It yields the protein CASGGREGLPFYEQYF.

The V call is TRBV5-1, the J call TRBJ2-7; weak D call: TRBD2 (5 bases). The V end lost 4 bases, the J end lost 7 bases, and 18 bases lay between the germline ends. The CDR3 contains 14 residues. Germline V lookup: CDR1 SGHRS, CDR2 YFSETQ. CDR3 region: CASSPSGRSGEQYF. The CDR3 coding sequence is TGCGCCAGCAGCCCTTCTGGGAGATCGGGGGAGCAGTACTTC.

The rearrangement links TRBV9 to TRBJ1-2; a weak D match, TRBD1 (6 bases). Trimming took off 0 bases at V and 8 bases at J, with 20 bases between the two ends. The germline V gene has CDR1 SGDLS and CDR2 YYNGEE. The CDR3 runs 16 residues. CDR3 sequence (DNA): TGTGCCAGCAGCGTAGACCTGGGACATTCGACTGGGGGCTACACCTTC. It specifies CASSVDLGHSTGGYTF.

The chain links TRBV5-4 to TRBJ1-4, with 9 nucleotides matching TRBD1. The CDR3 runs 14 residues. CDR1 and CDR2 (germline): SGHNT, YYREEE (reference sequence). The junction had 3 bases not matched to a gene; V was cut back by 2 bases and J by 7 bases. CDR3 in DNA: TGTGCCAGCAGCTTACAGGGGGCGGTTGAAAAACTGTTTTTT. It encodes CASSLQGAVEKLFF.

CDR3 in amino acids: CASSVAGATEAFF. The CDR3 nucleotides are TGCGCCAGCAGTGTGGCAGGGGCCACTGAAGCTTTCTTT. The chain carries TRBV10-2 and TRBJ1-1; tentative D call: TRBD1 (6 bases). V gave up 4 bases and J gave up 4 bases, with 10 bases separating them. CDR3 length: 13 amino acids. Germline V gene sequence: CDR1 WSHSY, CDR2 SAAADI.

The V and J genes are TRBV19 and TRBJ1-6; D remains ambiguous. V dropped 7 bases and J dropped 9 bases, with 10 bases sitting between them. Germline V gives CDR1 LNHDA, CDR2 SQIVND (reference sequence). This CDR3 comprises 12 residues. CDR3 sequence reads: CASNGVVSPLHF. The CDR3 DNA sequence: TGTGCCAGTAATGGGGTTGTTTCACCCCTCCACTTT.

This chain joins TRBV4-2 and TRBJ2-5, with D perhaps assigned TRBD1 or TRBD2 (5 bases each). The J call may be in error: the DNA end matches TRBJ2-7 better. CDR1 and CDR2 from the germline V gene are LGHNA and YNFKEQ. The CDR3 runs 12 residues. The CDR3 protein is CASSQERGEQYF. The DNA for the CDR3 is TGTGCCAGCAGCCAAGAGAGGGGCGAGCAGTACTTC.

The CDR3 region is CASSIITTPGAGTDTQYF. CDR3 coding DNA: TGTGCCAGTAGTATCATCACCACCCCGGGGGCCGGCACAGATACGCAGTATTTT. The V and J genes are TRBV19 and TRBJ2-3; either TRBD1 or TRBD2 may supply D (6 bases each). This CDR3 is 18 amino acids long. Germline-derived CDR1 and CDR2 are LNHDA and SQIVND (reference sequence). Trimming took off 3 bases at V and 1 base at J, with 20 bases between the two ends.

A few counts support this clone. The genes are TRBV25-1 and TRBJ2-2; 7 bases are shared with TRBD1. Per germline, CDR1 MGHDK and CDR2 SYGVNS. V shed 5 bases, J shed 3 bases, and the junction held 3 bases outside the gene matches. CDR3 size: 14 residues. The CDR3 is CASSKDRYTGELFF. CDR3 coding DNA: TGTGCCAGCAGTAAGGACAGGTACACCGGGGAGCTGTTTTTT.

This clone was seen only a few times. DNA of the CDR3: TGTGCCAGCAGTTACTCGACGCTAGCCTACGAGCAGTACTTC. This encodes CASSYSTLAYEQYF. The chain joins TRBV6-5 to TRBJ2-7; D ambiguous. The CDR3 runs 14 residues. V lost 0 bases and J lost 2, with 8 bases in between. Germline CDR1 is MNHEY and CDR2 is SVGAGI.